This TCR beta chain was sequenced for a study of blood T cell repertoires in COVID-19. Study overall: From the United States, Italy and Spain came samples of acute and convalescent COVID-19. Sources were T cells, B-cell-depleted T cells, or PBMCs; the material itself was cDNA or gDNA.

Original processing notes: Reference gene primer amplification gave estimated nucleated cell counts. Using immunoSEQ multiplex PCR, the repertoire was profiled, and TCRdb retains in-frame clones only, with some absent. Clone size and the V and J calls come from that table; the DNA yielded D and trimming. The sample includes roughly 260,000 clones, 87% of them seen just once. The CDR3 contains 13 residues. V dropped 2 bases and J dropped 8 bases, with 12 bases sitting between them. Germline-derived CDR1 and CDR2 are SGHVS and FQNEAQ. This receptor was obtained from a woman aged 45-60 years who had recovered from COVID-19. Sequencing was carried out using peripheral blood. The rearrangement uses TRBV7-8 and TRBJ1-2, with D possibly matching TRBD1 (5 bases). CDR3 DNA sequence: TGTGCCAGCAGCTTACAATGGGGCCTCGGCTACACCTTC. Translated, it gives CASSLQWGLGYTF.